Below are 2 T cell receptor beta chains sequenced from a single sample in a study of shared clonotypes between healthy human individuals (dated by TCRdb to about 2020). Libraries were made using the immunoSEQ multiplex PCR assay. TCRdb retrieved this table from immuneACCESS and kept in-frame rearrangements only. Not all clones are present; in checked studies, unresolved V genes account for under half, and no reason is known for the remainder. For this sample there are approximately 530,000 clones; approximately 95% appear just once. Of the sample, nearly 0.065% falls within the top ten clones. The source material was naive CD4+ T cells sorted from blood. Taken with the paper, the label for cell subset or site translates to: CD45RA+ positively selected. All receptors derive from a woman in her 30s in good health.

The chain carries TRBV28 and TRBJ2-5; D is perhaps TRBD2 (7 bases). The CDR3 is made up of 16 amino acids. With 3 bases removed from V and 5 bases from J, the gap between germline ends came to 19 bases. From germline, CDR1 is MDHEN and CDR2 SYDVKM. CDR3 region: CASSFTGRASWETQYF. DNA of the CDR3: TGTGCCAGCAGTTTCACAGGGAGGGCTAGCTGGGAGACCCAGTACTTC.

The chain carries TRBV20-1 and TRBJ2-1; D ambiguous. The CDR3 covers 11 residues. V was clipped by 0 bases and J by 13 bases, with 10 bases between them. In germline, CDR1 is DFQATT, CDR2 SNEGSKA (reference sequence). CDR3 in amino acids: CSARDGDFQFF. The CDR3 bases are TGCAGTGCTAGAGATGGAGATTTCCAGTTCTTC.